The entry below describes one TCR beta chain. The antigen is undetermined. The data originate from a study of CD8 T cells in ankylosing spondylitis. Overall study results and limits: Earlier reports found some motif variants in synovial fluid and blood in reactive arthritis. Those disease-linked clones were CD8+; they were also relatively rare in peripheral blood. Significant enrichment of disease-linked clones was reportedly seen in matched ankylosing spondylitis synovial fluid.

Trimming pared 2 bases from V and 5 bases from J, leaving 14 bases between. The CDR3 runs to 16 residues. Germline CDR1 reads KGHDR; CDR2 reads SFDVKD. TCR beta libraries were made by quantitative 5'-RACE with molecular barcodes. TCRdb reanalysed the 5' RACE reads using MiXCR and keeps one entry per CDR3 protein. The data hold around 300,000 distinct CDR3 sequences, with about 15% observed a single time. Source material: blood, either unsorted or a sorted T cell fraction (not recorded which). This clonotype was obtained from a male donor with ankylosing spondylitis or in good health (not recorded which). This chain uses TRBV24-1 with TRBJ2-2, with TRBD1 as a possible D gene (6 bases). For the CDR3, the DNA is TGTGCCACCAGTGATTGGACAGCCACAGGGACCGGGGAGCTGTTTTTT. Encoded protein: CATSDWTATGTGELFF.